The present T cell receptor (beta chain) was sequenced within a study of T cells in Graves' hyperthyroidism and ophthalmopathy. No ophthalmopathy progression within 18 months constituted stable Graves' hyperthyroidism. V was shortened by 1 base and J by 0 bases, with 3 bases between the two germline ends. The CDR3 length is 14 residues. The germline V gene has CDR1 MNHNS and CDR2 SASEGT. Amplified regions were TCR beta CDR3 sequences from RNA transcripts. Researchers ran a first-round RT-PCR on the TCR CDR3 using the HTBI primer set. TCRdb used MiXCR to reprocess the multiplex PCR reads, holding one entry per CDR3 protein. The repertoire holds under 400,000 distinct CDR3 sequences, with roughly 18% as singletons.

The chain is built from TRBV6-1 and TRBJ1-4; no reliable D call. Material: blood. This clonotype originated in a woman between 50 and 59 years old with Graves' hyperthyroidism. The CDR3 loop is CASSEGPTNEKLFF. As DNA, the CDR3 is TGTGCCAGCAGTGAAGGACCAACTAATGAAAAACTGTTTTTT.